This TCR beta chain was recorded in a study of T cell responses to AZD1222 COVID-19 vaccine. Study-wide results and caveats: Repertoire sampling happened only post peak T cell response. Females made up more of the donors, who were largely white British, and clonal diversity may have come out too low.

This clone was found a few times. Its antigen is not identified. TCRdb keeps only in-frame clones here, not all; method: immunoSEQ multiplex PCR. The repertoire has around 100,000 clones, approximately 84% of them found once; the top ten carry approximately 16%. CDR3 length: 12 amino acids. V was pared by 5 bases and J by 5 bases, with 10 bases between. Germline V gene data show CDR1 as MDHEN and CDR2 as SYDVKM. The starting material was peripheral blood, obtained on day 0 of AZD1222 vaccination. The source of this sequence is an adult in good health. This chain uses TRBV28 with TRBJ2-7, with D possibly TRBD2 on 7 matching bases. The CDR3 spells CASSLGGDEQYF. The DNA for the CDR3 is TGTGCCAGCAGTCTAGGGGGGGACGAGCAGTACTTC.